This T cell receptor (beta chain) was obtained from a study of shared clonotypes between healthy human individuals. Study summary: Participating donors consisted of a couple of women and a few men aged 18 to 49.

The CDR3 has 15 residues. Trimming stripped 1 base from V and 1 base from J, with 8 bases between. Germline assignment: CDR1 WSHSY and CDR2 SAAADI. Study-wide results and caveats: It was expected that sequencing depth would affect clonotype sharing among donors. Memory subsets had estimated richness that was generally smaller than that of naive subsets.

CD45RO-negative, CCR7-selected cells formed the naive CD8 fraction, which excluded terminally differentiated effector memory CD45RA+ cells. Caucasian adults residing in Nashville, Tennessee made up all the donors. Sequenced by immunoSEQ multiplex PCR; TCRdb stores in-frame clones only, minus some. This table has some 2,100,000 clones, approximately 94% appearing once. With respect to this clone: What it binds is not known.

This sequence joins TRBV10-2 and TRBJ2-1; tentative D call: TRBD2 (5 bases). This sequence originates from a young man in good health. Some clones in this sample may be carry-over from other donors' samples. Sequenced input: naive CD8+ T cells from PBMCs. CDR3 loop: CASSEFKRSYNEQFF. Written as DNA, the CDR3 is TGCGCCAGCAGTGAGTTCAAGCGGTCCTACAATGAGCAGTTCTTC.